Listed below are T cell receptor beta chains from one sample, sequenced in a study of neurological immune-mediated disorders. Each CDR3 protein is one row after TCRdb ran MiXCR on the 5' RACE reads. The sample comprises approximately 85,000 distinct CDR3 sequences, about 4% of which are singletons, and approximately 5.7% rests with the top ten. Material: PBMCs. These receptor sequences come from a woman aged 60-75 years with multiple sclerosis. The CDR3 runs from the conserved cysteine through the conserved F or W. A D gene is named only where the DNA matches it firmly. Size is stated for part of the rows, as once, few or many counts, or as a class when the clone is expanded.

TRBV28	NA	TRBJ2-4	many	CASRSGGSKNIQYF	TGTGCCAGCAGATCCGGGGGCTCCAAAAACATTCAGTACTTC
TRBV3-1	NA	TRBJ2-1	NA	CASIQGGAGSYNEQFF	TGTGCCAGCATCCAAGGTGGGGCAGGATCCTACAATGAGCAGTTCTTC
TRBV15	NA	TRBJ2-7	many	CATSRDIGQIGTPYEQYF	TGTGCCACCAGCAGAGATATCGGACAGATAGGAACCCCCTACGAGCAGTACTTC
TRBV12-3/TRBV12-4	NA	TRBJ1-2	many	CASSFRGGYTF	TGTGCCAGCAGTTTCCGGGGAGGCTACACCTTC
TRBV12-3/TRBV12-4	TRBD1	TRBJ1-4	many	CASNPGQGPSGKLFF	TGTGCCAGCAATCCCGGACAGGGTCCGTCTGGAAAACTGTTTTTT
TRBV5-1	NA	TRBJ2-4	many	CASTLGPEGAKNIQYF	TGCGCCAGCACCCTGGGGCCGGAGGGGGCCAAAAACATTCAGTACTTC
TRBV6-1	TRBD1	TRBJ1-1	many	CASRDRAVTEAFF	TGTGCCAGCAGGGACAGGGCAGTGACTGAAGCTTTCTTT
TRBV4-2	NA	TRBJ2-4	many	CASSQDGNREWAKNIQYF	TGTGCCAGCAGCCAAGATGGGAATCGGGAGTGGGCCAAAAACATTCAGTACTTC
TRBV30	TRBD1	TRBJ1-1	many	CAWEGTGNFGYTEAFF	TGTGCCTGGGAAGGGACAGGGAATTTTGGTTACACTGAAGCTTTCTTT
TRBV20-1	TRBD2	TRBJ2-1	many	CSALPIPTSGGAPYNEQFF	TGCAGTGCTCTTCCCATACCGACTAGCGGGGGGGCTCCTTACAATGAGCAGTTCTTC
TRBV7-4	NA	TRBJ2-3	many	CASSFGPASSTDTQYF	TGTGCCAGCAGCTTCGGGCCAGCCTCTAGCACAGATACGCAGTATTTT
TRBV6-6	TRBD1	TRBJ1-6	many	CASSLPSGGQSNSPLHF	TGTGCCAGCAGTTTACCTTCCGGGGGACAGAGTAATTCACCCCTCCACTTT
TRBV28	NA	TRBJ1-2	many	CASSFGQLGNYGYTF	TGTGCCAGCAGTTTTGGCCAGCTGGGTAACTATGGCTACACCTTC
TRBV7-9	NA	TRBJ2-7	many	CASSLTTGISYEQYF	TGTGCCAGCAGCTTAACAACCGGGATCTCCTACGAGCAGTACTTC
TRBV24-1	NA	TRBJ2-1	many	CATSDQGRTNEQFF	TGTGCCACCAGTGATCAGGGCCGAACAAATGAGCAGTTCTTC
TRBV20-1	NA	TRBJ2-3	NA	CSARPTGTGEQYF	TGCAGTGCTAGACCGACGGGTACCGGGGAGCAGTATTTT
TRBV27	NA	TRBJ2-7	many	CASSYQAGYEQYF	TGTGCCAGCAGTTATCAAGCAGGTTACGAGCAGTACTTC
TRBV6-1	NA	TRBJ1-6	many	CASVEGQNSPLHF	TGTGCCAGCGTCGAGGGGCAGAATTCACCCCTCCACTTT
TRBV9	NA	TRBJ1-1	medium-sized	CASTPTGRGNTEAFF	TGTGCCAGCACCCCGACGGGGCGGGGGAACACTGAAGCTTTCTTT
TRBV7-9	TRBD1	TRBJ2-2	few	CASSSRDRTNTGELFF	TGTGCCAGCAGCTCAAGGGACAGGACGAACACCGGGGAGCTGTTTTTT
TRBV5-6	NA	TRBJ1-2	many	CASTLKDGYTF	TGTGCCAGCACCCTTAAGGATGGCTACACCTTC
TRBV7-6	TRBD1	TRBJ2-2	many	CASSGTVSNTGELFF	TGTGCCAGCAGTGGGACAGTATCGAACACCGGGGAGCTGTTTTTT
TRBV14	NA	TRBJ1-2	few	CASSQPDGIYGYTF	TGTGCCAGCAGCCAACCGGACGGGATCTATGGCTACACCTTC
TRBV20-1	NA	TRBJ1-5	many	CSATFGSRYNQPQHF	TGCAGTGCTACCTTTGGTTCAAGATATAATCAGCCCCAGCATTTT
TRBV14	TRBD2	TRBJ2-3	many	CASSQDVAGLGTDTQYF	TGTGCCAGCAGCCAAGATGTCGCCGGACTAGGAACTGATACGCAGTATTTT
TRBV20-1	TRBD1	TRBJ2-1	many	CSAIPGQVTYNEQFF	TGCAGTGCCATCCCGGGACAGGTGACCTACAATGAGCAGTTCTTC
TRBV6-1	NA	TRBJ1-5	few	CASTPVGSGNQPQHF	TGTGCCAGCACTCCGGTTGGGTCAGGCAATCAGCCCCAGCATTTT
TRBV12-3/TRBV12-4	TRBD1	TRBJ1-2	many	CASSKEGAYGYTF	TGTGCCAGCAGTAAAGAGGGGGCCTATGGCTACACCTTC
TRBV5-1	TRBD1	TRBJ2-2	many	CASSLAPGQGVTGELFF	TGCGCCAGCAGCTTGGCGCCGGGACAGGGGGTCACCGGGGAGCTGTTTTTT
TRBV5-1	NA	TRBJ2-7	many	CASSGSSYEQYF	TGCGCCAGCAGTGGCAGCTCCTACGAGCAGTACTTC